Listed below are T cell receptor beta chains from one sample, sequenced in a study of cytomegalovirus exposure and HLA in healthy donors. TCRdb's table, derived via immunoSEQ multiplex PCR, lists solely in-frame clones and lacks some. Here the sample spans 140,000 to 150,000 clones, 78% being singletons. The sequenced material came from PBMCs. The receptors derive from a female donor in good health and CMV-seronegative. The CDR3 runs from the conserved cysteine through the conserved F or W. Each record gives: CDR3 protein, CDR3 DNA, clone size, V gene, J gene, D gene. A D gene is named only where the DNA matches it firmly. A row's size may be missing; if present it is once, few, many or a size class.

CDR3 protein: CASSQEPSYRNEQFF; CDR3 DNA: TGTGCCAGCAGCCAAGAGCCTAGCTATAGGAATGAGCAGTTCTTC; clone size: -; V gene: TRBV4-2; J gene: TRBJ2-1; D gene: -
CDR3 protein: CSAKRGNEQFF; CDR3 DNA: TGCAGTGCTAAAAGGGGGAATGAGCAGTTCTTC; clone size: -; V gene: TRBV20-1; J gene: TRBJ2-1; D gene: -
CDR3 protein: CASSEGGQGFYGYTF; CDR3 DNA: TGTGCCAGCAGTGAAGGGGGACAGGGATTCTATGGCTACACCTTC; clone size: once; V gene: TRBV6-1; J gene: TRBJ1-2; D gene: TRBD1
CDR3 protein: CASSCPGTGYGGNTIYF; CDR3 DNA: TGCGCCAGCAGTTGTCCCGGGACAGGGTATGGCGGAAACACCATATATTTT; clone size: -; V gene: TRBV10-1; J gene: TRBJ1-3; D gene: TRBD1
CDR3 protein: CASSETRDEKLFF; CDR3 DNA: TGTGCCAGCAGTGAAACCAGGGATGAAAAACTGTTTTTT; clone size: -; V gene: TRBV6-1; J gene: TRBJ1-4; D gene: -
CDR3 protein: CASRLGQGAQPQHF; CDR3 DNA: TGTGCCAGCAGACTGGGACAGGGGGCTCAGCCCCAGCATTTT; clone size: -; V gene: TRBV28; J gene: TRBJ1-5; D gene: TRBD1
CDR3 protein: CASSLLAGGPETQYF; CDR3 DNA: TGCGCCAGCAGCCTATTAGCGGGGGGGCCGGAGACCCAGTACTTC; clone size: once; V gene: TRBV4-1; J gene: TRBJ2-5; D gene: TRBD2
CDR3 protein: CASSYYLETQYF; CDR3 DNA: TGTGCCAGCAGCTACTACCTGGAGACCCAGTACTTC; clone size: -; V gene: TRBV5-4; J gene: TRBJ2-5; D gene: -
CDR3 protein: CASSWVGGKAGYTF; CDR3 DNA: TGTGCCAGCAGTTGGGTGGGGGGGAAAGCTGGCTACACCTTC; clone size: few; V gene: TRBV28; J gene: TRBJ1-2; D gene: -
CDR3 protein: CASSARQGGYEQYF; CDR3 DNA: TGTGCCAGCTCAGCACGACAGGGGGGTTACGAGCAGTACTTC; clone size: -; V gene: TRBV18; J gene: TRBJ2-7; D gene: TRBD1
CDR3 protein: CAWSLLAVQETQYF; CDR3 DNA: TGTGCCTGGAGCCTACTAGCGGTCCAAGAGACCCAGTACTTC; clone size: -; V gene: TRBV30; J gene: TRBJ2-5; D gene: TRBD2
CDR3 protein: CSAPRGGAKTEAFF; CDR3 DNA: TGCAGCGCGCCCCGTGGGGGGGCGAAAACTGAAGCTTTCTTT; clone size: -; V gene: TRBV29-1; J gene: TRBJ1-1; D gene: -
CDR3 protein: CASSYSGQVYNSPLHF; CDR3 DNA: TGTGCCAGCAGTTACTCGGGGCAGGTATATAATTCACCCCTCCACTTT; clone size: -; V gene: TRBV6-5; J gene: TRBJ1-6; D gene: -
CDR3 protein: CASSQISGVGTDTQYF; CDR3 DNA: TGTGCCAGCAGCCAGATCAGCGGGGTGGGGACAGATACGCAGTATTTT; clone size: -; V gene: TRBV4-2; J gene: TRBJ2-3; D gene: TRBD2
CDR3 protein: CAWKGQTHYEQYF; CDR3 DNA: TGTGCCTGGAAGGGACAGACACACTACGAGCAGTACTTC; clone size: once; V gene: TRBV30; J gene: TRBJ2-7; D gene: TRBD1
CDR3 protein: CASSLDQGMNTEAFF; CDR3 DNA: TGCGCCAGCAGCTTGGATCAGGGGATGAACACTGAAGCTTTCTTT; clone size: few; V gene: TRBV5-1; J gene: TRBJ1-1; D gene: -
CDR3 protein: CAISDPSRSSYEQYF; CDR3 DNA: TGTGCCATCAGTGATCCTTCGAGGAGCTCATACGAGCAGTACTTC; clone size: few; V gene: TRBV10-3; J gene: TRBJ2-7; D gene: -
CDR3 protein: CASSFLGGRGETQYF; CDR3 DNA: TGTGCCAGCAGCTTCTTAGGGGGCAGAGGGGAGACCCAGTACTTC; clone size: -; V gene: TRBV7-2; J gene: TRBJ2-5; D gene: TRBD1
CDR3 protein: CASSYRRLADNEQFF; CDR3 DNA: TGTGCCAGCAGTTACCGGAGACTAGCGGACAATGAGCAGTTCTTC; clone size: -; V gene: TRBV6-5; J gene: TRBJ2-1; D gene: TRBD2
CDR3 protein: CATSRDLSGNTIYF; CDR3 DNA: TGTGCCACCAGCAGAGACCTCTCTGGAAACACCATATATTTT; clone size: -; V gene: TRBV15; J gene: TRBJ1-3; D gene: -
CDR3 protein: CASSIGTGSGYGYPF; CDR3 DNA: TGTGCCAGCAGTATTGGGACAGGGTCGGGGTATGGCTACCCCTTC; clone size: -; V gene: TRBV6-1; J gene: TRBJ1-2; D gene: TRBD1
CDR3 protein: CASSLLRGGETQYF; CDR3 DNA: TGCGCCAGCAGCTTGTTGCGGGGGGGAGAGACCCAGTACTTC; clone size: -; V gene: TRBV5-1; J gene: TRBJ2-5; D gene: TRBD2
CDR3 protein: CSSSVDRDEQYF; CDR3 DNA: TGTTCCAGCAGCGTCGACAGGGACGAGCAGTACTTC; clone size: -; V gene: TRBV7-9; J gene: TRBJ2-7; D gene: TRBD1
CDR3 protein: CASSSLRGFGEQYF; CDR3 DNA: TGTGCCAGTAGTAGTCTCCGAGGCTTCGGGGAGCAGTACTTC; clone size: -; V gene: TRBV19; J gene: TRBJ2-7; D gene: -
CDR3 protein: CASSLGTSNSPLHF; CDR3 DNA: TGTGCCAGCAGCTTAGGGACATCCAATTCACCCCTCCACTTT; clone size: -; V gene: TRBV7-2; J gene: TRBJ1-6; D gene: -
CDR3 protein: CASRTSGSSEQYF; CDR3 DNA: TGTGCCAGCAGGACTAGCGGGAGCTCCGAGCAGTACTTC; clone size: -; V gene: TRBV27; J gene: TRBJ2-7; D gene: TRBD2
CDR3 protein: CASRWTVNQPQHF; CDR3 DNA: TGTGCCAGCAGATGGACAGTTAATCAGCCCCAGCATTTT; clone size: once; V gene: TRBV28; J gene: TRBJ1-5; D gene: -
CDR3 protein: CASSLGRGARVEKLFF; CDR3 DNA: TGTGCCAGCAGTTTGGGACGGGGGGCGCGAGTTGAAAAACTGTTTTTT; clone size: few; V gene: TRBV27; J gene: TRBJ1-4; D gene: -
CDR3 protein: CASSYSGDRAGKQYF; CDR3 DNA: TGTGCCAGCAGTTACTCGGGGGACAGGGCGGGTAAGCAGTACTTC; clone size: -; V gene: TRBV6-6; J gene: TRBJ2-7; D gene: TRBD1